These T cell receptor beta chains were read from a single sample in a study of T cell responses to AZD1222 COVID-19 vaccine. Clones were read by immunoSEQ multiplex PCR, and TCRdb kept only the in-frame ones, dropping some. This sample yields about 120,000 clones, of which around 86% are seen a single time; under 25% belongs to the top ten. The sample in question was peripheral blood, obtained on day 0 of AZD1222 vaccination. The receptors were sampled from an adult in good health. CDR3s include the opening cysteine and the closing phenylalanine or tryptophan. Each record gives: J gene, CDR3 length, V gene, D gene, clone size, CDR3 protein, CDR3 DNA. D genes are given only for firm matches. Some rows have no size entry. The others give once, few or many, or a class for an expanded clone.

J: TRBJ2-3; length: 12; V: TRBV12-3/TRBV12-4; D: .; size: .; CDR3: CASSRYTDTQYF; DNA: TGTGCCAGCAGTCGCTACACAGATACGCAGTATTTT
J: TRBJ1-1; length: 15; V: TRBV2; D: TRBD1; size: once; CDR3: CASSGDRGRNTEAFF; DNA: TGTGCCAGCAGTGGGGACAGGGGTAGGAACACTGAAGCTTTCTTT
J: TRBJ2-3; length: 12; V: TRBV28; D: .; size: .; CDR3: CASSRLGDTQYF; DNA: TGTGCCAGCAGTCGACTAGGTGATACGCAGTATTTT
J: TRBJ2-1; length: 15; V: TRBV11-2; D: TRBD1; size: once; CDR3: CASSTGTGVNNEQFF; DNA: TGTGCCAGCAGCACAGGGACAGGCGTCAACAATGAGCAGTTCTTC
J: TRBJ1-2; length: 16; V: TRBV7-2; D: .; size: .; CDR3: CASSLDRTGRRNGYTF; DNA: TGTGCCAGCAGCTTAGATCGCACAGGCAGGAGGAATGGCTACACCTTC
J: TRBJ2-1; length: 14; V: TRBV15; D: .; size: .; CDR3: CATSRVSESREQFF; DNA: TGTGCCACCAGCAGAGTCAGTGAGAGCCGTGAGCAGTTCTTC
J: TRBJ1-5; length: 15; V: TRBV4-3; D: .; size: .; CDR3: CASSQDYPGSQPQHF; DNA: TGCGCCAGCAGCCAAGATTACCCGGGGAGTCAGCCCCAGCATTTT
J: TRBJ2-5; length: 13; V: TRBV5-4; D: .; size: .; CDR3: CASSPPTLETQYF; DNA: TGTGCCAGCAGCCCGCCAACCCTGGAGACCCAGTACTTC
J: TRBJ2-1; length: 11; V: TRBV12-3/TRBV12-4; D: .; size: .; CDR3: CASSRTNEQFF; DNA: TGTGCCAGCAGTCGAACCAATGAGCAGTTCTTC
J: TRBJ1-4; length: 14; V: TRBV19; D: .; size: .; CDR3: CASRGRALNEKLFF; DNA: TGTGCCAGTAGAGGCCGGGCCCTTAATGAAAAACTGTTTTTT
J: TRBJ1-2; length: 13; V: TRBV10-3; D: TRBD1; size: .; CDR3: CAISGTGWDGYTF; DNA: TGTGCCATTTCTGGGACAGGGTGGGACGGCTACACCTTC
J: TRBJ1-4; length: 14; V: TRBV7-9; D: .; size: .; CDR3: CASSFGGVLEKLFF; DNA: TGTGCCAGCAGCTTCGGAGGGGTTTTGGAAAAACTGTTTTTT
J: TRBJ1-2; length: 15; V: TRBV5-1; D: TRBD1; size: .; CDR3: CASSPGTGGDYGYTF; DNA: TGCGCCAGCAGCCCGGGGACAGGTGGCGACTATGGCTACACCTTC
J: TRBJ1-6; length: 14; V: TRBV7-9; D: TRBD1; size: .; CDR3: CASSLEGQGLPLHF; DNA: TGTGCCAGCAGCTTAGAGGGACAGGGGTTACCCCTCCACTTT
J: TRBJ1-5; length: 17; V: TRBV28; D: .; size: once; CDR3: CASSLRGADGKNQPQHF; DNA: TGTGCCAGCAGTTTGAGAGGGGCAGACGGAAAGAATCAGCCCCAGCATTTT
J: TRBJ1-5; length: 12; V: TRBV19; D: .; size: .; CDR3: CASSVSNQPQHF; DNA: TGTGCCAGTAGCGTTAGCAATCAGCCCCAGCATTTT
J: TRBJ1-2; length: 12; V: TRBV12-3/TRBV12-4; D: .; size: .; CDR3: CASSLEAAPGTF; DNA: TGTGCCAGCAGTTTAGAGGCAGCCCCGGGTACCTTC
J: TRBJ1-6; length: 13; V: TRBV7-2; D: .; size: .; CDR3: CASSLRSDPALHF; DNA: TGTGCCAGCAGCTTAAGGTCGGATCCGGCCCTCCACTTT
J: TRBJ2-5; length: 13; V: TRBV28; D: .; size: .; CDR3: CASSSTSLETQYF; DNA: TGTGCCAGCAGTTCTACTAGCCTAGAGACCCAGTACTTC
J: TRBJ1-5; length: 13; V: TRBV6-5; D: TRBD1; size: few; CDR3: CASSSTGVRPQHF; DNA: TGTGCCAGCAGTTCGACAGGGGTACGGCCCCAGCATTTT
J: TRBJ1-2; length: 13; V: TRBV11-1; D: .; size: .; CDR3: CASSLEGGVGYTF; DNA: TGTGCCAGCAGCTTAGAAGGAGGGGTCGGCTACACCTTC
J: TRBJ1-2; length: 15; V: TRBV28; D: TRBD1; size: once; CDR3: CASSPTGDPNYGYTF; DNA: TGTGCCAGCAGTCCGACAGGGGACCCTAACTATGGCTACACCTTC
J: TRBJ1-3; length: 15; V: TRBV10-3; D: .; size: .; CDR3: CAISEVDISGNTIYF; DNA: TGTGCCATCAGTGAGGTGGACATTTCTGGAAACACCATATATTTT
J: TRBJ1-1; length: 13; V: TRBV13; D: TRBD1; size: .; CDR3: CASSLWTGSEAFF; DNA: TGTGCCAGCAGCCTTTGGACAGGGAGTGAAGCTTTCTTT
J: TRBJ1-5; length: 12; V: TRBV7-9; D: .; size: .; CDR3: CASSSTSGAQHF; DNA: TGTGCCAGCAGCTCCACCTCCGGGGCCCAGCATTTT
J: TRBJ2-7; length: 15; V: TRBV3-1/TRBV3-2; D: .; size: .; CDR3: CASSRKGTGTYEQYF; DNA: TGTGCCAGCAGCCGAAAGGGAACAGGGACCTACGAGCAGTACTTC
J: TRBJ1-5; length: 15; V: TRBV4-1; D: TRBD1; size: .; CDR3: CASSQEMTGFQPQHF; DNA: TGCGCCAGCAGCCAAGAGATGACAGGGTTTCAGCCCCAGCATTTT
J: TRBJ2-3; length: 12; V: TRBV28; D: .; size: .; CDR3: CASSLYKFEQYF; DNA: TGTGCCAGCAGTTTATATAAATTCGAGCAGTATTTT
J: TRBJ2-1; length: 17; V: TRBV7-2; D: TRBD2; size: .; CDR3: CASSPRLAGPSYNEQFF; DNA: TGTGCCAGCAGCCCAAGACTAGCGGGGCCCTCCTACAATGAGCAGTTCTTC
J: TRBJ2-2; length: 15; V: TRBV3-1/TRBV3-2; D: .; size: once; CDR3: CASSQDALGDGELFF; DNA: TGTGCCAGCAGCCAAGATGCGTTGGGGGACGGGGAGCTGTTTTTT
J: TRBJ2-7; length: 11; V: TRBV20-1; D: .; size: .; CDR3: CSARVGGYEYF; DNA: TGCAGTGCTAGAGTAGGGGGTTACGAGTACTTC
J: TRBJ1-2; length: 17; V: TRBV28; D: TRBD1; size: few; CDR3: CASSYIPRTGGFYGYTF; DNA: TGTGCCAGCAGTTATATACCCCGGACAGGGGGCTTCTATGGCTACACCTTC
J: TRBJ2-1; length: 17; V: TRBV7-7; D: TRBD1; size: .; CDR3: CASSPPTGTGGNNEQFF; DNA: TGTGCTAGCAGCCCCCCAACCGGGACAGGGGGCAACAATGAGCAGTTCTTC
J: TRBJ1-5; length: 12; V: TRBV12-3/TRBV12-4; D: .; size: .; CDR3: CASSLAYQPQHF; DNA: TGTGCCAGCAGTTTGGCCTATCAGCCCCAGCATTTT
J: TRBJ2-5; length: 16; V: TRBV10-2; D: TRBD2; size: few; CDR3: CASRLTSGGWEETQYF; DNA: TGCGCCAGCAGGCTGACTAGCGGGGGTTGGGAAGAGACCCAGTACTTC
J: TRBJ2-3; length: 15; V: TRBV15; D: .; size: .; CDR3: CATSSSGRSHDTQYF; DNA: TGTGCCACCAGCAGTTCAGGACGATCGCATGATACGCAGTATTTT
J: TRBJ2-7; length: 14; V: TRBV11-2; D: TRBD2; size: few; CDR3: CASSLSTSGNEQYF; DNA: TGTGCCAGCAGCCTCAGCACTAGCGGCAACGAGCAGTACTTC
J: TRBJ2-7; length: 15; V: TRBV27; D: .; size: .; CDR3: CASSSAPVSSYEQYF; DNA: TGTGCCAGCAGTTCCGCACCAGTAAGCTCCTACGAGCAGTACTTC
J: TRBJ2-2; length: 16; V: TRBV4-3; D: .; size: .; CDR3: CASSSLAIGGTGELFF; DNA: TGCGCCAGCAGCTCTCTAGCAATTGGAGGCACCGGGGAGCTGTTTTTT
J: TRBJ1-1; length: 15; V: TRBV5-1; D: .; size: .; CDR3: CASSLKTKGPYEAFF; DNA: TGCGCCAGCAGCTTGAAAACCAAGGGGCCATATGAAGCTTTCTTT
J: TRBJ2-2; length: 19; V: TRBV5-1; D: TRBD2; size: .; CDR3: CASSLISPRLAGGPGELFF; DNA: TGCGCCAGCAGCTTGATATCGCCCCGACTAGCGGGGGGGCCCGGGGAGCTGTTTTTT
J: TRBJ2-7; length: 12; V: TRBV3-1/TRBV3-2; D: .; size: .; CDR3: CASSRDYYEQYF; DNA: TGTGCCAGCTCACGAGATTACTACGAGCAGTACTTC
J: TRBJ1-5; length: 14; V: TRBV28; D: .; size: .; CDR3: CASSSGGGYQPQHF; DNA: TGTGCCAGCTCCTCTGGCGGGGGGTATCAGCCCCAGCATTTT
J: TRBJ1-1; length: 15; V: TRBV30; D: .; size: .; CDR3: CAWSDKGAMNTEAFF; DNA: TGTGCCTGGAGTGACAAAGGGGCTATGAACACTGAAGCTTTCTTT
J: TRBJ2-7; length: 12; V: TRBV18; D: .; size: .; CDR3: CASSPQGDEQYF; DNA: TGTGCCAGCTCACCACAGGGTGACGAGCAGTACTTC